The rows below give T cell receptor beta chains drawn from one sample of a study of shared clonotypes between healthy human individuals. Only in-frame clones appear in the TCRdb table, and some are missing; sequencing was by immunoSEQ multiplex PCR. The sample has 2 million to 3 million clones; about 92% are singletons. Sequenced input: naive CD4+ T cells sorted from blood. These receptors all stem from a man aged 18 to 30 in good health. Each CDR3 is given with its conserved first and last residue. D genes are given only for firm matches.

TRBD2	TRBV10-3	TRBJ2-7	CAITSGSMSEQYF
.	TRBV10-3	TRBJ2-3	CAIRSMKAMDTQYF
.	TRBV6-5	TRBJ1-5	CASSRTSAPPQHF
.	TRBV6-1	TRBJ2-1	CASSETGSSYNEQFF
.	TRBV18	TRBJ2-1	CASSPPGRGDEQFF
.	TRBV11-2	TRBJ1-3	CASSLGVVPNTIYF
.	TRBV5-1	TRBJ2-7	CASSFVGGEQYF
.	TRBV2	TRBJ1-2	CASSDSENYGYTF
.	TRBV6-1	TRBJ2-1	CASSGTVYGSEQFF
TRBD2	TRBV29-1	TRBJ2-3	CSVEGAGGRGDTQYF
.	TRBV18	TRBJ1-5	CASSPRRGQGNQPQHF
TRBD1	TRBV19	TRBJ1-5	CASSSGQGGQPQHF
TRBD2	TRBV6-5	TRBJ2-7	CASARGGDYEQYF
.	TRBV5-1	TRBJ2-7	CASTPGGGPYEQYF
.	TRBV7-2	TRBJ2-7	CASSQEGNEQYF
.	TRBV28	TRBJ2-3	CASSGTGTLKGTDTQYF
.	TRBV7-2	TRBJ1-4	CASSSGGANEKLFF
TRBD1	TRBV11-2	TRBJ2-7	CASSPGTGGGTYEQYF
.	TRBV10-1	TRBJ1-2	CASSESRDYGYTF
.	TRBV10-1	TRBJ2-2	CASRSQGNTGELFF
.	TRBV5-1	TRBJ2-7	CASSHVLGASYEQYF
.	TRBV5-1	TRBJ2-7	CASRAGYLNSEQYF
.	TRBV7-2	TRBJ2-5	CANSLGYRKETQYF
TRBD2	TRBV19	TRBJ2-1	CASNSGGVWDEQFF
.	TRBV28	TRBJ1-2	CASSRQTTYGYTF
.	TRBV28	TRBJ1-2	CASSSKYGYTF
.	TRBV6-5	TRBJ1-1	CASSNTGDDTEAFF
TRBD1	TRBV6-6	TRBJ1-6	CASSPGQSNSPLHF
TRBD1	TRBV6-5	TRBJ2-5	CASSYSDRGQETQYF
TRBD2	TRBV5-1	TRBJ2-5	CASSLMSAGGPETQYF
.	TRBV7-9	TRBJ1-2	CASSRRGVDGYTF
TRBD1	TRBV7-2	TRBJ2-1	CASSFDRGTYNEQFF
.	TRBV7-2	TRBJ2-6	CASSLSGLGANVLTF
.	TRBV7-2	TRBJ2-5	CASSPARREYF
TRBD1	TRBV28	TRBJ2-4	CASRLGQGSLAKNIQYF
.	TRBV25-1	TRBJ1-1	CASSEYRGANTEAFF
TRBD1	TRBV6-4	TRBJ1-2	CASSESGQGYGYTF
TRBD2	TRBV10-2	TRBJ2-7	CASSERTSANYEQYF
TRBD1	TRBV5-1	TRBJ2-1	CASSFGDRAYNEQFF
.	TRBV7-8	TRBJ2-4	CASSLRRGAIQYF
.	TRBV4-1	TRBJ2-7	CASSFSPPGQSYEQYF
TRBD1	TRBV19	TRBJ2-5	CASRRTGAETQYF
.	TRBV21-1	TRBJ2-2	CASSNPRGHTGELFF
.	TRBV27	TRBJ1-6	CASSLGNSPLHF
.	TRBV7-3	TRBJ2-1	CASSLTGQGSYNEQFF
.	TRBV6-5	TRBJ2-3	CASSPSGSTDTQYF
.	TRBV28	TRBJ2-3	CAGRPISGSNTDTQYF
.	TRBV2	TRBJ2-3	CASSVQRDTQYF
.	TRBV6-1	TRBJ2-3	CASSSPGLSTDTQYF
.	TRBV4-1	TRBJ2-2	CASSLKVEGQGRVGTGELFF
.	TRBV10-3	TRBJ2-1	CAISESSGEQFF